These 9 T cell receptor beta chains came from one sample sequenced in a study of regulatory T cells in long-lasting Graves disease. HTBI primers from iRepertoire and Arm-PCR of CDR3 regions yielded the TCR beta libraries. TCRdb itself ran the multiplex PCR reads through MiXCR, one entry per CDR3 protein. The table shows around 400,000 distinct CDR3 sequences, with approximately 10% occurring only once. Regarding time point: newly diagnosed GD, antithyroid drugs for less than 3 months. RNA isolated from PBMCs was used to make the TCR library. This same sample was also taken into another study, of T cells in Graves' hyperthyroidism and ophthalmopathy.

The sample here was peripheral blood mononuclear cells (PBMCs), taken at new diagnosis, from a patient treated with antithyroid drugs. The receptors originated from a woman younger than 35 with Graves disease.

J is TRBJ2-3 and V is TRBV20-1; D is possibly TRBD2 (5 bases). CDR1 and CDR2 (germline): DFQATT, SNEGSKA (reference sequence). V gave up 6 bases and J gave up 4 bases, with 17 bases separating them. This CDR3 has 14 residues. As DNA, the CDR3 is TGCAGTGCAATGGGAACGAGGGCGGCAGATACGCAGTATTTT. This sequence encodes CSAMGTRAADTQYF.

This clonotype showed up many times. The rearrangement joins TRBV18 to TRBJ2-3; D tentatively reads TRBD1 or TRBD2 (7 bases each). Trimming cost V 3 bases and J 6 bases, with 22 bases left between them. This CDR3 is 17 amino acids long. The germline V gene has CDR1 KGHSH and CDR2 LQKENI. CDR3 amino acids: CASSPSPSGRGVDTQYF. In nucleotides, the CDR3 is TGTGCCAGCTCACCGTCCCCTAGCGGCAGGGGGGTGGATACGCAGTATTTT.

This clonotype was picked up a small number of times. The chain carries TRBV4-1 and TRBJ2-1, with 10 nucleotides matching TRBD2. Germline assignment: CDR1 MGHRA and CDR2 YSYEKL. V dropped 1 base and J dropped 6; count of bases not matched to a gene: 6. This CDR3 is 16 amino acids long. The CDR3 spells CASSQGAGLAFNEQFF. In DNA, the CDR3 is TGCGCCAGCAGCCAAGGGGCGGGACTAGCGTTCAATGAGCAGTTCTTC.

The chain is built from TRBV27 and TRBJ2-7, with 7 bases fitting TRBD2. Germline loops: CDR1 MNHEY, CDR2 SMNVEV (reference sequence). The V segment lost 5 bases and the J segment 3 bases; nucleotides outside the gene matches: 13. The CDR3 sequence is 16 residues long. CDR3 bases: TGTGCCAGCAGTCCACCCTCGAGACTAGCCTACTACGAGCAGTACTTC. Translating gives CASSPPSRLAYYEQYF.

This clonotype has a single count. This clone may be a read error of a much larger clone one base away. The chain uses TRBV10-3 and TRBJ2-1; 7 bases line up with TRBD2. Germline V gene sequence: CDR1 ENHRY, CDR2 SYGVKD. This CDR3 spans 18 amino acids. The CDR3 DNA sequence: TGTGCCACCAGTGTTGGGGGGGAGGCGTTAAGCTCCTACAATGAGCAGTTCTTC. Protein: CATSVGGEALSSYNEQFF.

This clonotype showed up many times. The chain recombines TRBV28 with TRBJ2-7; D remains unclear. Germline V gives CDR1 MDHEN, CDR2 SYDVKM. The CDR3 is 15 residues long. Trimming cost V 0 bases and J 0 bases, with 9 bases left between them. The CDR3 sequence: CASSLWGFSSYEQYF. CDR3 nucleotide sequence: TGTGCCAGCAGTTTATGGGGATTTAGCTCCTACGAGCAGTACTTC.

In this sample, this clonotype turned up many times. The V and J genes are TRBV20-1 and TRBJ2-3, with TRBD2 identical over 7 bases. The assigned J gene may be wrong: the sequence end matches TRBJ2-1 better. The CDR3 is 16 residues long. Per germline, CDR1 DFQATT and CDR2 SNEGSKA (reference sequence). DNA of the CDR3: TGCAGTGCTAGAGTCCCTGCGGGAGTACCCCCGAGTGAGCAGTTCTTC. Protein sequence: CSARVPAGVPPSEQFF.

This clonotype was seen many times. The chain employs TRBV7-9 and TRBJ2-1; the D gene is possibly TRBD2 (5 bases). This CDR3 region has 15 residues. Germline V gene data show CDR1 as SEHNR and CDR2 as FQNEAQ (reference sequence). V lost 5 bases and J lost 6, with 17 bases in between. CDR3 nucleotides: TGTGCCAGCAGCCCGCAGCTAACAGAGGGCAATGAGCAGTTCTTC. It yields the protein CASSPQLTEGNEQFF.

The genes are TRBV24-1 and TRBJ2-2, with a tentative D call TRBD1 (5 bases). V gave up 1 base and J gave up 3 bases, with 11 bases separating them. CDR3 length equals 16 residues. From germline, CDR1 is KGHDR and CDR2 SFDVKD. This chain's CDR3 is CATSDFQGGYTGELFF. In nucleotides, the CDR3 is TGTGCCACCAGTGATTTCCAGGGCGGTTACACCGGGGAGCTGTTTTTT.